The clone carrying this T cell receptor beta chain was observed once. The CDR3 consists of 16 residues. Germline assignment: CDR1 SGHNT and CDR2 YYREEE (reference sequence). With V trimmed by 4 bases and J by 6 bases, 7 bases remained unmatched. The data originate from a study of blood T cell repertoires in COVID-19. Study summary: COVID-19 samples from acute and convalescent phases originated in the United States, Italy and Spain.

Only in-frame clones appear in the TCRdb table, and some are missing; sequencing was by immunoSEQ multiplex PCR. Counted here are about 87,000 clones, about 87% occurring once; the ten biggest clones make up 4% to 5.5%. The V gene is TRBV5-4, the J gene TRBJ2-3; TRBD2 agrees at 14 bases. The specimen sequenced was peripheral blood. The clonotype comes from a man aged 40-49 years with acute or convalescent COVID-19. CDR3 sequence reads: CASSPTSGRAPDTQYF. In nucleotides, the CDR3 is TGTGCCAGCAGCCCGACTAGCGGGAGGGCCCCCGATACGCAGTATTTT.